A selection of T cell receptor beta chains follows, all from one sample in a study of T cells expressing NK-cell markers. With the 5' RACE reads reprocessed, TCRdb shows one record per CDR3 protein and no DNA. The record lists 400,000 or so distinct CDR3 sequences, of which the ten most abundant hold over 8.5%. Sequencing was carried out using blood T cells: a sorted CD56 or NKG2C T cell subset, CD4+ or CD8+ T cells, or bulk PBMC T cells (not recorded which). These receptor sequences come from a woman aged 45-59 years in good health. Each CDR3 is given with its conserved first and last residue. Each record gives: V gene, J gene, CDR3 protein.

TRBV24-1,TRBJ2-2,CATSDSLAGNTGELFF
TRBV10-3,TRBJ1-2,CAIGDDYGYTF
TRBV14,TRBJ2-4,CASSQGEKIAKNIQYF
TRBV7-6,TRBJ2-7,CASSHTIGDQREQYF
TRBV21-1,TRBJ2-7,CASSPYRGPYF
TRBV24-1,TRBJ2-1,CATSDPSTSGYYNEQFF
TRBV4-1,TRBJ2-1,CASSQDPGRRNNEQFF
TRBV2,TRBJ2-1,CASSERVKVNEQFF
TRBV20-1,TRBJ2-7,CSALPPSGTNYEQYF
TRBV10-3,TRBJ2-3,CAISSGSLTDTQYF
TRBV7-7,TRBJ2-3,CASSKGLAGADTQYF
TRBV27,TRBJ1-6,CASNLRPDETGLGYSPLHF
TRBV29-1,TRBJ1-1,CSAGGAGTEAFF
TRBV24-1,TRBJ1-6,CATSEGTGSPLHF
TRBV12-3/TRBV12-4,TRBJ2-7,CASRSQVHEQYF
TRBV15,TRBJ2-7,CATSRFQGEMVEQYF
TRBV10-2,TRBJ2-1,CASSDQPHGLAGGDEQFF
TRBV7-8,TRBJ2-2,CASRDRGSTGELFF
TRBV7-6,TRBJ2-5,CASSSGSVPETQYF
TRBV5-1,TRBJ1-3,CASSLEAAGTGNTIYF
TRBV5-1,TRBJ2-5,CASVIDRPHQETQYF
TRBV18,TRBJ2-1,CASSSPGLAGEGLIYNEQFF
TRBV7-9,TRBJ2-6,CASSRRLGTGANVLTF
TRBV7-9,TRBJ2-5,CASRSSGPKETQYF
TRBV20-1,TRBJ1-2,CSAENRDMGREDDGYTF